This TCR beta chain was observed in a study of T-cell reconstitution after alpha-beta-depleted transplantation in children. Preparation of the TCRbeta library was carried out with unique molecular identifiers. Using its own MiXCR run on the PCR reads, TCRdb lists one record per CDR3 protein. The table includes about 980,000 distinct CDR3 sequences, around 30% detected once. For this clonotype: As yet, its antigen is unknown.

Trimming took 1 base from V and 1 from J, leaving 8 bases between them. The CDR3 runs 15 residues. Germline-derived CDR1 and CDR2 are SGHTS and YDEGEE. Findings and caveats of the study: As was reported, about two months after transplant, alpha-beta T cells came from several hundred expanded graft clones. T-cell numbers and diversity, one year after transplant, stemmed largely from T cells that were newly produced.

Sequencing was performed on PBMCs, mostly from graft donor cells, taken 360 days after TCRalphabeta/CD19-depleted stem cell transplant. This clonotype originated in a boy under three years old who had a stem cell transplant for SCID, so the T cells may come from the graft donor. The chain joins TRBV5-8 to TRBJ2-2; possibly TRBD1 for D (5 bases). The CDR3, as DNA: TGTGCCAGCAGCTTGCCGCAGGGGAACACCGGGGAGCTGTTTTTT. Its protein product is CASSLPQGNTGELFF.